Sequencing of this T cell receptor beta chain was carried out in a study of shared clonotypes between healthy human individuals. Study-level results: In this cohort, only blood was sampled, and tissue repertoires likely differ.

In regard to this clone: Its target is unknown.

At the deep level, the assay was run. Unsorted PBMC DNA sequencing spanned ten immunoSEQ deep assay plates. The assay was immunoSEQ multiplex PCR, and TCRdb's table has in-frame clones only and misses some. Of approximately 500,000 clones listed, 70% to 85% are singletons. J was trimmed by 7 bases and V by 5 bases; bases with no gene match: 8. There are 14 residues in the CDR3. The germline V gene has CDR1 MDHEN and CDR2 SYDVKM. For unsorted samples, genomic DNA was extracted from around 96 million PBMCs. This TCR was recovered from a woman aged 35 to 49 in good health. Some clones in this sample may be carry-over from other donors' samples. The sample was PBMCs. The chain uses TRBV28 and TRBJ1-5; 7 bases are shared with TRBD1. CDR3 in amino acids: CASSPQGVRQPQHF. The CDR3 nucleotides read TGTGCCAGCAGTCCCCAGGGGGTGAGGCAGCCCCAGCATTTT.